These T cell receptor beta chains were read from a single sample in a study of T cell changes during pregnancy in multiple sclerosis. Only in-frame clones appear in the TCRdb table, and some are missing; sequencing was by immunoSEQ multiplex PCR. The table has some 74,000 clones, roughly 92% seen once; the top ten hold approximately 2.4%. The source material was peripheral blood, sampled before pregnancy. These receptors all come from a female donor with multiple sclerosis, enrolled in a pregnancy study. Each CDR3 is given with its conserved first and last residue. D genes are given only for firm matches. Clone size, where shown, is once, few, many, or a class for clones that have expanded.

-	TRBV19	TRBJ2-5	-	CASSNGKGETQYF	TGTGCCAGTAGTAACGGGAAGGGAGAGACCCAGTACTTC
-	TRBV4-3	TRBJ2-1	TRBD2	CASSQGLAGAYNEQFF	TGCGCCAGCAGCCAAGGGCTAGCGGGAGCATACAATGAGCAGTTCTTC
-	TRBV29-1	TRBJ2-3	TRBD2	CSAASGSFDTQYF	TGCAGCGCTGCTAGCGGGAGTTTTGATACGCAGTATTTT
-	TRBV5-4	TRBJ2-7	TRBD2	CASSLGLAGSSYEQYF	TGTGCCAGCAGCCTCGGACTAGCGGGTTCCTCCTACGAGCAGTACTTC
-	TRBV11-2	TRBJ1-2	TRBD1	CASRRTGTAYGYTF	TGTGCCAGCAGGAGAACCGGGACAGCCTATGGCTACACCTTC
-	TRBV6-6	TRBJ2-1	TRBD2	CASSRSGRGDNEQFF	TGTGCCAGCAGCCGTAGCGGGAGGGGGGACAATGAGCAGTTCTTC
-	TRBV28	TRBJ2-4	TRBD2	CASSPRGVRAKNIQYF	TGTGCCAGCAGTCCCCGGGGGGTACGAGCCAAAAACATTCAGTACTTC
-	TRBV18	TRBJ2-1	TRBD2	CASSQGREKGYNEQFF	TGTGCCAGCTCACAGGGGCGGGAGAAGGGATACAATGAGCAGTTCTTC
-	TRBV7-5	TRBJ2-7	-	CARSTTHLRGGFYEQYF	TGTGCCAGAAGCACCACCCACCTGAGGGGAGGGTTCTACGAGCAGTACTTC
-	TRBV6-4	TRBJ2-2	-	CASRLDWRTGELFF	TGTGCCAGCAGACTGGACTGGCGCACCGGGGAGCTGTTTTTT
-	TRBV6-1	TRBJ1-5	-	CASSEGSKGGNQPQHF	TGTGCCAGCAGTGAGGGTTCTAAAGGAGGCAATCAGCCCCAGCATTTT
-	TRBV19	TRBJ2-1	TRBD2	CASSIPTALAGYNEQFF	TGTGCCAGTAGTATCCCAACCGCACTAGCGGGGTACAATGAGCAGTTCTTC
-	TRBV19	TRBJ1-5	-	CASSMDWADQPQHF	TGTGCCAGTAGTATGGATTGGGCCGATCAGCCCCAGCATTTT
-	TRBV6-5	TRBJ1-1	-	CASSPVPNTEAFF	TGTGCCAGCAGCCCAGTCCCAAACACTGAAGCTTTCTTT
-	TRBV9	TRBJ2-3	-	CASSVATGSTDTQYF	TGTGCCAGCAGCGTAGCTACGGGGAGCACAGATACGCAGTATTTT
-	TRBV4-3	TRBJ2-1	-	CASSQMGGGMWNEQFF	TGCGCCAGCAGCCAAATGGGTGGGGGGATGTGGAATGAGCAGTTCTTC
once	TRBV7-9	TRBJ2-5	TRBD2	CASSQRLAGQETQYF	TGTGCCAGCAGCCAACGACTAGCAGGCCAAGAGACCCAGTACTTC
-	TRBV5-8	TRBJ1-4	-	CASSLGHVTNEKLFF	TGTGCCAGCAGCTTGGGACATGTAACTAATGAAAAACTGTTTTTT
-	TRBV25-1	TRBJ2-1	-	CASSEAGSYNEQFF	TGTGCCAGCAGTGAAGCGGGCTCCTACAATGAGCAGTTCTTC
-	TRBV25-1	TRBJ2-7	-	CASSDRGGSYEQYF	TGTGCCAGCAGTGACCGGGGAGGCTCCTACGAGCAGTACTTC
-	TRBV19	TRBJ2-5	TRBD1	CASSDNPGQGQETQYF	TGTGCCAGTAGTGACAACCCGGGACAGGGTCAAGAGACCCAGTACTTC
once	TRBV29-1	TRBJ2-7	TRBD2	CSVETELAGVREQYF	TGCAGCGTTGAAACCGAACTAGCGGGAGTTAGGGAGCAGTACTTC
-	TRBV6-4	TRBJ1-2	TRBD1	CARDRARNGYTF	TGTGCCAGAGACAGGGCGCGAAACGGCTACACCTTC
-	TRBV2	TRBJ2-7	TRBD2	CASRTGTGGEQYF	TGTGCCAGCAGAACCGGGACGGGGGGCGAGCAGTACTTC
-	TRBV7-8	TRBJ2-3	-	CASSLISAREHTDTQYF	TGTGCCAGCAGCTTAATCAGTGCCCGGGAGCACACAGATACGCAGTATTTT
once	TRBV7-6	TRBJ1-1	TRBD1	CASSLYQGANTEAFF	TGTGCCAGCAGCTTATATCAGGGGGCGAACACTGAAGCTTTCTTT
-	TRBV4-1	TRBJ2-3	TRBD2	CASSQDLPREVTDTQYF	TGCGCCAGCAGCCAAGATCTTCCCCGGGAGGTAACAGATACGCAGTATTTT
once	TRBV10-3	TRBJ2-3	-	CAISELGTDTQYF	TGTGCCATCAGTGAACTAGGCACAGATACGCAGTATTTT
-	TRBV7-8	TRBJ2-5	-	CASSFPGSGVETQYF	TGTGCCAGCAGCTTCCCCGGGAGTGGGGTGGAGACCCAGTACTTC
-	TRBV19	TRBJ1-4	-	CASSTGGVNEKLFF	TGTGCCAGTAGTACTGGAGGGGTTAATGAAAAACTGTTTTTT
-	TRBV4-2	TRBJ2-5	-	CASSQDRETQYF	TGTGCCAGCAGCCAAGATCGAGAGACCCAGTACTTC
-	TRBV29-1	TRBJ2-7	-	CSVAGKTSSYEQYF	TGCAGCGTGGCCGGGAAAACCAGCTCCTACGAGCAGTACTTC
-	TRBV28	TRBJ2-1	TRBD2	CASSPQRELGEQFF	TGTGCCAGCAGTCCACAGCGGGAGCTGGGTGAGCAGTTCTTC
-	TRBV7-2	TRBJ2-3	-	CASSASPSRTDTQYF	TGTGCCAGCAGCGCGTCCCCTAGCCGTACAGATACGCAGTATTTT
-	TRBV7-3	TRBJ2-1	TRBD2	CASSKPSGGYNEQFF	TGTGCCAGCAGCAAACCTAGCGGAGGTTACAATGAGCAGTTCTTC
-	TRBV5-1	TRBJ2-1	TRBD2	CASTPYGTSGIDNEQFF	TGCGCCAGCACCCCTTACGGGACTAGCGGTATAGACAATGAGCAGTTCTTC
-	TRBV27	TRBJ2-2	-	CASSFQGQNTGELFF	TGTGCCAGCAGTTTTCAGGGCCAGAACACCGGGGAGCTGTTTTTT
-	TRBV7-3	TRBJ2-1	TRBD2	CASSLSSGSYNEQFF	TGTGCCAGCAGCTTATCTAGCGGGAGCTACAATGAGCAGTTCTTC
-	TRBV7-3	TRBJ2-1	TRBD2	CASSLGLANEQFF	TGTGCCAGCAGCCTGGGACTAGCCAATGAGCAGTTCTTC
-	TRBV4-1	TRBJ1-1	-	CASSRWGQVNTEAFF	TGCGCCAGCAGCCGTTGGGGGCAGGTGAACACTGAAGCTTTCTTT
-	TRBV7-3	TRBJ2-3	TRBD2	CASSLAGGWADTQYF	TGTGCCAGCAGCTTGGCGGGAGGCTGGGCAGATACGCAGTATTTT
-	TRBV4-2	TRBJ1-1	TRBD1	CASSEGATEAFF	TGTGCCAGCAGTGAGGGGGCCACTGAAGCTTTCTTT
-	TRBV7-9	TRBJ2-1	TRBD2	CASSLVAGVPYNEQFF	TGTGCCAGCAGCTTAGTAGCGGGAGTACCTTACAATGAGCAGTTCTTC
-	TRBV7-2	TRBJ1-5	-	CASGQGSTSNQPQHF	TGTGCCAGCGGTCAGGGGTCTACTAGCAATCAGCCCCAGCATTTT
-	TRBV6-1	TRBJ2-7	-	CASSALSGGFYEQYF	TGTGCCAGCAGTGCCTTATCAGGGGGGTTTTACGAGCAGTACTTC
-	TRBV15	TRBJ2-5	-	CATSRVEGRISQETQYF	TGTGCCACCAGCAGAGTTGAGGGGAGGATAAGCCAAGAGACCCAGTACTTC
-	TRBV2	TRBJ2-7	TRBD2	CASRGLAGPLGQYF	TGTGCCAGCAGGGGACTAGCGGGGCCGCTAGGGCAGTACTTC
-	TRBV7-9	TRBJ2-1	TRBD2	CASSQRTSGSYNEQFF	TGTGCCAGCAGCCAACGGACTAGCGGGAGCTACAATGAGCAGTTCTTC
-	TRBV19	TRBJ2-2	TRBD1	CASSIGRTGNTGELFF	TGTGCCAGTAGTATAGGTCGGACAGGGAACACCGGGGAGCTGTTTTTT
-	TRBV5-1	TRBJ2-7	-	CASSLFSGDYEQYF	TGCGCCAGCAGCTTATTTTCGGGGGACTACGAGCAGTACTTC
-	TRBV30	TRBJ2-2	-	CAWSVLLNTGELFF	TGTGCCTGGAGTGTACTACTTAACACCGGGGAGCTGTTTTTT
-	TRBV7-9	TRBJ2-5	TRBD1	CASTRSVSGQLFGETQYF	TGTGCCAGCACCAGGAGCGTGTCGGGACAGTTGTTTGGAGAGACCCAGTACTTC
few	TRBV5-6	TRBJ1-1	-	CASSSAGAAEAFF	TGTGCCAGCAGCTCAGCAGGGGCCGCTGAAGCTTTCTTT
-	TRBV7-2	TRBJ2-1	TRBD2	CASSLELAGPYNEQFF	TGTGCCAGCAGCTTAGAACTAGCGGGTCCCTACAATGAGCAGTTCTTC
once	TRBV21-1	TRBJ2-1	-	CASSTRVVAGSYNEQFF	TGTGCCAGCAGCACCCGAGTAGTAGCGGGATCCTACAATGAGCAGTTCTTC
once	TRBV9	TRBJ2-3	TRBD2	CASSSGNTDTQYF	TGTGCCAGCAGTAGCGGGAACACAGATACGCAGTATTTT
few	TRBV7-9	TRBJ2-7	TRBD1	CASSFSTGLYYEQYF	TGTGCCAGCAGCTTCTCGACAGGGTTGTACTACGAGCAGTACTTC
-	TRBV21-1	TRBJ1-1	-	CASSFHPGQSREAFF	TGTGCCAGCAGCTTTCACCCGGGACAGAGCAGGGAAGCTTTCTTT
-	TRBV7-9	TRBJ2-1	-	CASSFDSSYNEQFF	TGTGCCAGCAGCTTTGATAGCTCCTACAATGAGCAGTTCTTC
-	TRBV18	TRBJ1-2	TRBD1	CASSPPGTGAAGYTF	TGTGCCAGCTCACCACCGGGGACAGGGGCGGCGGGCTACACCTTC